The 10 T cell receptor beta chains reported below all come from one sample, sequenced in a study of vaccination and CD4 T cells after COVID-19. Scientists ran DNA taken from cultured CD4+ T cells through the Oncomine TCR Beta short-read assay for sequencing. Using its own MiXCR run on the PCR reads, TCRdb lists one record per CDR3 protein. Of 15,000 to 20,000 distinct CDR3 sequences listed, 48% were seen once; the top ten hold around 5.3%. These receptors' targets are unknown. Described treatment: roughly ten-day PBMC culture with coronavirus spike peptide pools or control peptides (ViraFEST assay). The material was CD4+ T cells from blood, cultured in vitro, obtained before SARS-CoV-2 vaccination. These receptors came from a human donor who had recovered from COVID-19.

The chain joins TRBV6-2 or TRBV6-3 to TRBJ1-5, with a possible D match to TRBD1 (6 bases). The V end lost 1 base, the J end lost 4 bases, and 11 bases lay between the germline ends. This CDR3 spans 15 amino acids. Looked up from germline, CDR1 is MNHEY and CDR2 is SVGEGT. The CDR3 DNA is TGTGCCAGCAGTTACTTGGCAGGGGCGAATCAGCCCCAGCATTTT. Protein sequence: CASSYLAGANQPQHF.

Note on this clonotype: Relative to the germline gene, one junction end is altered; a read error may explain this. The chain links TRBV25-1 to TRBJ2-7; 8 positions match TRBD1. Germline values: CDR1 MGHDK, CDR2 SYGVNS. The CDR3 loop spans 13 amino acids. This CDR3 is CASSESGRGPYNF. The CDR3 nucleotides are TGTGCCAGCAGTGAATCGGGCAGGGGGCCTTACAACTTC.

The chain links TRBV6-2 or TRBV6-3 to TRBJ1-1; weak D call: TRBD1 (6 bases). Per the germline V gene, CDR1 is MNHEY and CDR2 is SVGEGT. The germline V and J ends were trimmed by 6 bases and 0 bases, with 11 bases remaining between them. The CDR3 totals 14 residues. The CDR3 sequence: CASREGHLNTEAFF. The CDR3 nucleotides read TGTGCCAGCAGGGAGGGACACTTGAACACTGAAGCTTTCTTT.

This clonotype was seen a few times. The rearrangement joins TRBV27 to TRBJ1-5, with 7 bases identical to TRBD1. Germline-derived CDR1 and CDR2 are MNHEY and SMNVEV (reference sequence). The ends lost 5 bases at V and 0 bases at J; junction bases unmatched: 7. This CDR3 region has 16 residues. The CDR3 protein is CASSPGQLYSNQPQHF. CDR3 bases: TGTGCCAGCAGTCCGGGACAGCTCTATAGCAATCAGCCCCAGCATTTT.

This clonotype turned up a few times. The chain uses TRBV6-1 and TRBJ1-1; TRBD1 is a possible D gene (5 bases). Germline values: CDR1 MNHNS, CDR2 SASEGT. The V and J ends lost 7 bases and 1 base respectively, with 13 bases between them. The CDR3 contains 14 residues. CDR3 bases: TGTGCCAGCATAGGGGTCCTCCCGAACACTGAAGCTTTCTTT. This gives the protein CASIGVLPNTEAFF.

CDR3 nucleotide sequence: TGTGCCAGCAGCGAGAGGGGGACAGCATCCTACGAGCAGTACTTC. It codes for CASSERGTASYEQYF. The genes are TRBV9 and TRBJ2-7; 7 positions match TRBD1. Germline V gene sequence: CDR1 SGDLS, CDR2 YYNGEE. The CDR3 is made up of 15 amino acids. V was clipped by 3 bases and J by 1 base; unmatched bases: 7.

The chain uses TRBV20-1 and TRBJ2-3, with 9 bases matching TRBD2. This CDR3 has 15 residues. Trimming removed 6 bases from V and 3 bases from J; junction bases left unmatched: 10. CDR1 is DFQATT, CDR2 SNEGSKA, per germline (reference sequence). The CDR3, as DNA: TGCAGTGCGAAGAGACTAGCGGAAACTACAGATACGCAGTATTTT. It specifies CSAKRLAETTDTQYF.

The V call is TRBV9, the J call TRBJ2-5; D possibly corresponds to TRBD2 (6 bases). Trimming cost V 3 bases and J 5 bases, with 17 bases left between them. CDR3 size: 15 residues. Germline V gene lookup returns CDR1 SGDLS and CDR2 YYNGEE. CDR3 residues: CASSAEGLFRETQYF. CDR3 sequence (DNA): TGTGCCAGCAGCGCGGAGGGGCTGTTCAGGGAGACCCAGTACTTC. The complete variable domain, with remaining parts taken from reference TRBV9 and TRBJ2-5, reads DSGVTQTPKHLITATGQRVTLRCSPRSGDLSVYWYQQSLDQGLQFLIQYYNGEERAKGNILERFSAQQFPDLHSELNLSSLELGDSALYFCASSAEGLFRETQYFGPGTRLLVL.

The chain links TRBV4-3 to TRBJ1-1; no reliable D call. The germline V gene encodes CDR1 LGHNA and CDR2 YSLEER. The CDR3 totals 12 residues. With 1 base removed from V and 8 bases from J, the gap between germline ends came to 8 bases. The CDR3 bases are TGCGCCAGCAGCCAAGGTGCCCGGGAAGCTTTCTTT. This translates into CASSQGAREAFF.

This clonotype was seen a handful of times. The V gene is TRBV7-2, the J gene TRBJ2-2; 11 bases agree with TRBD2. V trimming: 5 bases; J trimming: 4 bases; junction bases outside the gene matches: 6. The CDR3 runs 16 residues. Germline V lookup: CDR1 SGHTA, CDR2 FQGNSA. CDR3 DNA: TGTGCCAGCAGCGCACGACTAGCGGGAAGCACCGGGGAGCTGTTTTTT. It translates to CASSARLAGSTGELFF.